This T cell receptor (beta chain) was documented in a study of CD8+ T cells in alopecia areata. As for treatment: oral pan-JAK inhibitor, 5-10 mg twice daily. The CDR3 has 14 residues. Germline V gene data show CDR1 as GTSNPN and CDR2 as SVGIG (reference sequence). Trimming stripped 1 base from V and 1 base from J, with 10 bases between. Extracted from the samples, RNA was reverse transcribed into cDNA to serve as the sequencing template. Assay: immunoSEQ multiplex PCR; the TCRdb copy retains only in-frame clones and omits some. This table holds about 210,000 clones, more than 55% found once. The clonotype originates from a human donor with alopecia areata. V is TRBV30 and J is TRBJ1-1; D unclear. This sample comprised CD4+ T cells sorted from blood, obtained at week 44, from a patient treated with tofacitinib. CDR3 nucleotides: TGTGCCTGGAGTGGTCGACGGCAGAACACTGAAGCTTTCTTT. Its translation: CAWSGRRQNTEAFF.